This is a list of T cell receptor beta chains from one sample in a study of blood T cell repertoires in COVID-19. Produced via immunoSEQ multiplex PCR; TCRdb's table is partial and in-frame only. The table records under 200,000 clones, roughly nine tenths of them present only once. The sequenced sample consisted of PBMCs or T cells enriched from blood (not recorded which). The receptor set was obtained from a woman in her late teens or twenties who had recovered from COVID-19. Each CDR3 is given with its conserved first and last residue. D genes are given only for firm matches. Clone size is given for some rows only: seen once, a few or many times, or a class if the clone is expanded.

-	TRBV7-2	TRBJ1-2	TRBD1	TGTGCCAGCAGCGCAAAGGACAGGCCGGGGAGCTACTATGGCTACACCTTC	CASSAKDRPGSYYGYTF
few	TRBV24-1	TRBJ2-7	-	TGTGCCACCAGTGACCAACGCCGGGGCTCCTACGAGCAGTACTTC	CATSDQRRGSYEQYF
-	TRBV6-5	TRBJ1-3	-	TGTGCCAGCAGTTACGAGTCCACCGGCACCATATATTTT	CASSYESTGTIYF
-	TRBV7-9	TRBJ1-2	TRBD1	TGTGCCAGCAGCTTAGGCACCGGACAGGGAGCTAACTATGGCTACACCTTC	CASSLGTGQGANYGYTF
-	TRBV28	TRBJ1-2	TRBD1	TGTGCCAGCAGTCCAGGGACAGGGGATAGCGGCTACACCTTC	CASSPGTGDSGYTF
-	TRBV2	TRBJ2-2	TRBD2	TGTGCCAGCAGGAAAACTCTCCTAGCGGGGGTAGGGCGGACCGGGGAGCTGTTTTTT	CASRKTLLAGVGRTGELFF
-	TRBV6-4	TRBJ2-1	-	TGTGCCAGCAGTGACGGCGGGACGGACTACAATGAGCAGTTCTTC	CASSDGGTDYNEQFF
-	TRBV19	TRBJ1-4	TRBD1	TGTGCCAGTAGTACCCCCGACAGGGGGAAAAAACTGTTTTTT	CASSTPDRGKKLFF
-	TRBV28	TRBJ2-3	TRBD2	TGTGCCAGCAGTCCATCCTCCTATGGACTAGCGGGGGGTTGGTTCGCAGATACGCAGTATTTT	CASSPSSYGLAGGWFADTQYF
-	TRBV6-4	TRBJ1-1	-	TGTGCCAGCAGTGAGCAGGAAAACACTGAAGCTTTCTTT	CASSEQENTEAFF
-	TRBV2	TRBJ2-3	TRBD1	TGTGCCAGCAGCCACCGGGACAGCCAGCAGTATTTT	CASSHRDSQQYF
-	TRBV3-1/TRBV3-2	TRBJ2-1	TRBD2	TGTGCCAGCAGCCGGACTAGCGGGGAGGAGAATGAGCAGTTCTTC	CASSRTSGEENEQFF
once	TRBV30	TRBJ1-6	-	TGTGCCTGGAGTTCGACAGTCAATTCACCCCTCCACTTT	CAWSSTVNSPLHF
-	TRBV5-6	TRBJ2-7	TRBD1	TGTGCCAGCAGCTTGAGGACAGGGCTGGGCGAGCAGTACTTC	CASSLRTGLGEQYF
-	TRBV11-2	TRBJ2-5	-	TGTGCCAGCAGCTTGCGTCGACAGTCCATTCAAGAGACCCAGTACTTC	CASSLRRQSIQETQYF
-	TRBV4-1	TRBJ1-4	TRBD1	TGCGCCAGCAGCCAAGGGGGGACAGGGCTTGAAAAACTGTTTTTT	CASSQGGTGLEKLFF
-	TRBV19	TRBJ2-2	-	TGTGCCAGTAGAGTTGCGGGTACGAACACCGGGGAGCTGTTTTTT	CASRVAGTNTGELFF
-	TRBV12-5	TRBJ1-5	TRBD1	TGTGCTAGTGGTTACACGACAGGGGGCAATCAGCCCCAGCATTTT	CASGYTTGGNQPQHF
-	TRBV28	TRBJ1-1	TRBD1	TGTGCCAGCAGTTTCCGGGACAGGATTAACACTGAAGCTTTCTTT	CASSFRDRINTEAFF
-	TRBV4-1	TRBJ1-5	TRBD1	TGCGCCAGCAGCGGCCACAGGGGGGACAATCAGCCCCAGCATTTT	CASSGHRGDNQPQHF
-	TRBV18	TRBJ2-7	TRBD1	TGTGCCAGCTCACCACCCGGGACAGGGGGCGACGAGCAGTACTTC	CASSPPGTGGDEQYF
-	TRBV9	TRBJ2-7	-	TGTGCCAGCAGCGTAGGACCCCTGACATCCTACGAGCAGTACTTC	CASSVGPLTSYEQYF
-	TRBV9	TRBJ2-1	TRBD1	TGTGCCAGCAGCGGTCCTGGGACAGGGGGCAATGAGCAGTTCTTC	CASSGPGTGGNEQFF
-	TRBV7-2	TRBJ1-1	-	TGTGCCAGCAGCCTTGGACACTACACTGAAGCTTTCTTT	CASSLGHYTEAFF
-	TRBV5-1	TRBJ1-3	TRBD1	TGCGCCAGCAGCCCTACTCGGGACAGGGGAGATCCAAGGGCCTCTGGAAACACCATATATTTT	CASSPTRDRGDPRASGNTIYF
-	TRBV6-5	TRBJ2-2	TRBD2	TGTGCCAGCACTCGGACTAGCGGTAGCGGGGAGCTGTTTTTT	CASTRTSGSGELFF
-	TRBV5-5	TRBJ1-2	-	TGTGCCAGCAGCGACCAAACGAGCCGGGTCTATGGCTACACCTTC	CASSDQTSRVYGYTF
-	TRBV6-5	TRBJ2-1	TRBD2	TGTGCCATCTCGAGCGGGGGGGCCGGGGAGAATGAGCAGTTCTTC	CAISSGGAGENEQFF
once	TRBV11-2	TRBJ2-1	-	TGTGCCAGCAGCCCCAGTGGTCCAGGGAATGAGCAGTTCTTC	CASSPSGPGNEQFF
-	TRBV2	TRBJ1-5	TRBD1	TGTGCCAGCACTACACAGGGGTTGGGAAGCAATCAGCCCCAGCATTTT	CASTTQGLGSNQPQHF
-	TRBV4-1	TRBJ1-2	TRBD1	TGCGCCAGCAGCCCACAGGGGGGTAACTATGGCTACACCTTC	CASSPQGGNYGYTF
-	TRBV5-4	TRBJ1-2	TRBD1	TGTGCCAGCAGCTTCGGGCGGGGACAGGGGGTACGGGGCTACACCTTC	CASSFGRGQGVRGYTF
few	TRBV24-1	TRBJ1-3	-	TGTGCCACCAGTCCAGGGGCTGGAAACACCATATATTTT	CATSPGAGNTIYF
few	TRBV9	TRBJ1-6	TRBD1	TGTGCCAGCAGCGCCCGGGACAGTTATAATTCACCCCTCCACTTT	CASSARDSYNSPLHF
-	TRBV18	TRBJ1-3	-	TGTGCCAGCTCACCCTCGGGAGGGGCTGGAAACACCATATATTTT	CASSPSGGAGNTIYF
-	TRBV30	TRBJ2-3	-	TGTGCCTGGAGTGTCGGACAGAGCACAGATACGCAGTATTTT	CAWSVGQSTDTQYF
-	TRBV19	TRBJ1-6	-	TGTGCCAGCCAGGGCAGGGTTGGGCGGAATTCACCCCTCCACTTT	CASQGRVGRNSPLHF
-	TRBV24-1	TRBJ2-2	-	TGTGCCACCAGTGATTTAGGTAGGAGGGGAGGCACCGGGGAGCTGTTTTTT	CATSDLGRRGGTGELFF
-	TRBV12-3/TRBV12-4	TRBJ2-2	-	TGTGCCAGCAGGGGACAGAACACCGGGGAGCTGTTTTTT	CASRGQNTGELFF